This T cell receptor beta chain originates from a study of blood T cell repertoires in COVID-19. This clone occurred a few times. Clones were sequenced by immunoSEQ multiplex PCR, and TCRdb holds only the in-frame ones, with some missing. This sample has around 9,000 clones; about 81% occur once, and the top ten carry roughly 23%. The J segment lost 0 bases and the V segment lost 1 base, leaving 9 bases of the junction unmatched. Germline V lookup: CDR1 SGHVS, CDR2 FNYEAQ. The CDR3 covers 18 residues. Specimen: peripheral blood. The sequence was collected from a man between 60 and 75 years old with active COVID-19. V usage is TRBV7-6 and J usage is TRBJ2-3, with 8 bases lining up with TRBD1. The CDR3 sequence is CASSLGVGTGLSTDTQYF. The CDR3 DNA reads as TGTGCCAGCAGCTTAGGGGTCGGGACAGGCCTAAGCACAGATACGCAGTATTTT.